This record covers a single T cell receptor beta chain. Its antigen is still unknown. These data originate in a study of spatial heterogeneity in lung cancer. Across the study: Alpha-chain sequences were consistently detected less often than beta-chain sequences. There were, on average, more than 8.5 raw-read appearances for each unique TCR and UMI combination. Whole-study results and caveats: At tumor resection, ubiquitous expanded TCRs were detected in blood more often than later.

Every cDNA TCR molecule received its own unique molecular identifier. TCRdb reanalysed the 5' RACE reads using MiXCR and keeps one entry per CDR3 protein. The top ten hold around 42% of the sample, which has about 41,000 distinct CDR3 sequences, 10% to 15% seen once. The ends lost 4 bases at V and 6 bases at J; junction bases unmatched: 3. There are 13 residues in the CDR3. Per germline, CDR1 SGHDT and CDR2 YYEEEE. Time point indicated: sample taken at primary tumor resection. Whole RNA, isolated from tumor, nontumor lung or frozen PBMC, was sequenced without prior sorting. The starting material was PBMCs, obtained at surgery. The chain joins TRBV5-6 to TRBJ2-5; 10 nucleotides agree with TRBD1. This TCR derives from a female donor with early-stage non-small cell lung cancer. The CDR3, as DNA: TGTGCCAGCAGCCTGACAGGGGGCAAGACCCAGTACTTC. Translating gives CASSLTGGKTQYF.